A single sample gave rise to the 5 T cell receptor beta chains below, sequenced in a study of OX40 agonist ivuxolimab in advanced cancers. Libraries were prepared by immunoSEQ multiplex PCR; TCRdb keeps only in-frame clonotypes and omits some of them. The table records some 30,000 clones, nearly 95% of them present only once. This sample comprised CD4+ or CD8+ T cells sorted from blood, obtained in a trial of the OX40 agonist ivuxolimab. Source of these receptors: an adult with an advanced solid tumor such as melanoma, head and neck, liver or kidney cancer.

This clone was recorded once. The chain employs TRBV9 and TRBJ2-1, with D possibly TRBD2 on 6 matching bases. From germline, CDR1 is SGDLS and CDR2 YYNGEE. This CDR3 has 14 residues. V lost 2 bases, J lost 5 bases, and 11 bases lay in between. CDR3 nucleotide sequence: TGTGCCAGCAGCGTCGGGAGTTCGGACAATGAGCAGTTCTTC. Its protein is CASSVGSSDNEQFF.

This clone was seen just once. The chain couples TRBV5-6 to TRBJ1-1; D gene ambiguous. V was pared by 0 bases and J by 7 bases, with 13 bases between. The CDR3 covers 14 residues. Germline CDR1 SGHDT, CDR2 YYEEEE. CDR3 region: CASSLGTLQFEAFF. The CDR3 DNA sequence: TGTGCCAGCAGCTTGGGAACCCTCCAGTTTGAAGCTTTCTTT.

The V gene is TRBV4-1, the J gene TRBJ2-7; D might be TRBD1 (6 bases). CDR3 length: 16 residues. The germline gives CDR1 MGHRA, CDR2 YSYEKL. Trimming took 1 base from V and 3 from J, leaving 16 bases between them. CDR3 coding DNA: TGCGCCAGCAGCCAAGGTCTAGGCAACAGGGTCTACGAGCAGTACTTC. It translates to CASSQGLGNRVYEQYF.

V and J are TRBV14 and TRBJ2-7, with D unclear. With 3 bases removed from V and 3 bases from J, the gap between germline ends came to 9 bases. Germline V CDR1 and CDR2: SGHDN, FVKESK. CDR3 length: 13 residues. CDR3 sequence (DNA): TGTGCCAGCAGCCAGCTCAGATACTACGAGCAGTACTTC. It encodes CASSQLRYYEQYF.

The chain combines TRBV19 with TRBJ2-5; 14 bases agree with TRBD2. The CDR3 contains 22 residues. Germline trimming cut 0 bases from V and 0 bases from J; bases unmatched to any gene: 15. Germline CDR1 reads LNHDA; CDR2 reads SQIVND (reference sequence). CDR3 in DNA: TGTGCCAGTAGTATAGATCTCCTAGTCGGACTAGCGGGGGGCTCGTACCAAGAGACCCAGTACTTC. Protein: CASSIDLLVGLAGGSYQETQYF.